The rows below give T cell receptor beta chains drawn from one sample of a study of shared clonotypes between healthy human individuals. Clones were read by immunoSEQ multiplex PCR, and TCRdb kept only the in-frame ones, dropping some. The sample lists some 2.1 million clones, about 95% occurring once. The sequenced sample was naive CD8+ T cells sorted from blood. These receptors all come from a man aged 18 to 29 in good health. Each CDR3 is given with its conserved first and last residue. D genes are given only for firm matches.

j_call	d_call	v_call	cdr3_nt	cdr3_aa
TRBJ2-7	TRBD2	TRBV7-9	TGTGCCAGCAGCACCCCCCCTAGCGGGAACTCCTACGAGCAGTACTTC	CASSTPPSGNSYEQYF
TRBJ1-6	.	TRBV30	TGTGCCTGGGACATGGAGAACTATAATTCACCCCTCCACTTT	CAWDMENYNSPLHF
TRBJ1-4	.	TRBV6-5	TGTGCCAGCAGTTACGGCAGGGGTGAAAAACTGTTTTTT	CASSYGRGEKLFF
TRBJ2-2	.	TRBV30	TGTGCCTGGACGTCCCCGCCCGGGGAGCTGTTTTTT	CAWTSPPGELFF
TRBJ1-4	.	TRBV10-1	TGCGCCAGCAGTGAGTCTCTCGCAACTAATGAAAAACTGTTTTTT	CASSESLATNEKLFF
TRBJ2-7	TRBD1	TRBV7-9	TGTGCCAGCAGCTTACTCGGACAGGGCCCCGAGCAGTACTTC	CASSLLGQGPEQYF
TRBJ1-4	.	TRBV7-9	TGTGCCAGCAGTCACTGGTTCGAGTCAACTAATGAAAAACTGTTTTTT	CASSHWFESTNEKLFF
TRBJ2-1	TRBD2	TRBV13	TGTGCCAGCAGCTGGGGACTAGCGGGGGACAATGAGCAGTTCTTC	CASSWGLAGDNEQFF
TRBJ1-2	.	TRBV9	TGTGCCAGCAGCGTACTGGACGGGGACTATGGCTACACCTTC	CASSVLDGDYGYTF
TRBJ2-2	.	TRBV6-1	TGTGCCAGCAGCCCGGGACCCGCCGTAGGGGAGCTGTTTTTT	CASSPGPAVGELFF